One and the same sample provided the 27 T cell receptor beta chains below, sequenced in a study of cytomegalovirus exposure and HLA in healthy donors. Primers: 60 Vbeta forward and 13 Jbeta reverse. The data were produced by immunoSEQ multiplex PCR, yet TCRdb's version contains in-frame clones alone and is incomplete. The clone table shows some 140,000 clones, with the ten largest holding 1.5% to 2%. Sequenced material: PBMCs. The receptors stem from a woman aged 55 to 70 in good health and CMV-seronegative.

CDR3 coding DNA: TGTGCCAGTAAGGACAGCTATAATGAAAAACTGTTTTTT. It yields the protein CASKDSYNEKLFF. The genes are TRBV2 and TRBJ1-4; maybe TRBD1 (6 bases). In germline, CDR1 is SNHLY, CDR2 FYNNEI. The CDR3 spans 13 residues. The V end was cut by 9 bases, the J end by 4 bases, with 12 bases between.

This chain links TRBV6-1 with TRBJ2-1; D may be TRBD2 (6 bases). This CDR3 spans 14 amino acids. Trimming stripped 6 bases from V and 4 bases from J, with 13 bases between. CDR1 is MNHNS and CDR2 is SASEGT in the germline V gene. The CDR3 nucleotides are TGTGCCAGCAGCCCGGGAGTAGATTACAATGAGCAGTTCTTC. This encodes CASSPGVDYNEQFF.

The chain recombines TRBV9 with TRBJ2-3; 7 bases agree with TRBD1. Germline CDR1 and CDR2: SGDLS and YYNGEE. V was pared by 4 bases and J by 3 bases, with 8 bases of the junction left unmatched. The CDR3 extends over 15 amino acids. CDR3 in DNA: TGTGCCAGCAGCCCTCGACAGGGAATGACAGATACGCAGTATTTT. This gives the protein CASSPRQGMTDTQYF.

The rearrangement uses TRBV4-2 and TRBJ2-2; possible D gene TRBD2, 6 bases. Germline V CDR1 and CDR2: LGHNA, YNFKEQ. The CDR3 is made up of 18 amino acids. V gave up 4 bases and J gave up 1 base, with 19 bases separating them. CDR3 DNA: TGTGCCAGCAGCCGAGACCTAGGGACTCCACAGAACACCGGGGAGCTGTTTTTT. This gives the protein CASSRDLGTPQNTGELFF.

The V and J genes are TRBV10-1 and TRBJ2-1, with 11 bases lining up with TRBD2. From germline, CDR1 is WNHNN and CDR2 SYGVQD (reference sequence). V dropped 3 bases and J dropped 10; count of bases not matched to a gene: 8. There are 15 residues in the CDR3. The CDR3 sequence: CASSEKLAGVREQFF. The CDR3 DNA reads TGCGCCAGCAGTGAAAAACTAGCGGGAGTAAGGGAGCAGTTCTTC.

V gene TRBV6-1 combines with J gene TRBJ1-2, with 7 bases matching TRBD1. The V gene's germline CDR1 is MNHNS and CDR2 SASEGT. There are 14 residues in the CDR3. Trimming cost V 5 bases and J 5 bases; bases outside gene matches: 8. The CDR3 protein is CASSPRGGGYGYTF. CDR3 coding DNA: TGTGCCAGCAGTCCCCGAGGGGGCGGGTATGGCTACACCTTC.

This chain uses TRBV4-1 with TRBJ1-6, with a possible D match to TRBD1 (6 bases). This CDR3 comprises 16 residues. The germline CDR1 and CDR2 sequences are MGHRA and YSYEKL. The V end was cut by 3 bases, the J end by 1 base, with 10 bases between. DNA for the CDR3: TGCGCCAGCAGCCAGATACAGGGATCCTATAATTCACCCCTCCACTTT. It translates to CASSQIQGSYNSPLHF.

The chain uses TRBV5-1 and TRBJ1-2; 9 bases fit TRBD1. This CDR3 has 14 amino acids. The germline gives CDR1 SGHRS, CDR2 YFSETQ. With 2 bases clipped from V and 7 bases from J, the junction kept 6 bases outside the gene matches. The CDR3 coding sequence is TGCGCCAGCAGCTTAAAGGGACAGGGTTCTGGCTACACCTTC. Its translation: CASSLKGQGSGYTF.

V and J are TRBV9 and TRBJ1-6; the match to TRBD1 covers 9 bases. Trimming at V came to 4 bases and at J to 7 bases, leaving 6 bases not matched to a gene. This CDR3 has 15 residues. Germline V CDR1 and CDR2: SGDLS, YYNGEE. The CDR3 is CASSTRTGVNSPLHF. CDR3 in DNA: TGTGCCAGCAGCACCCGGACAGGGGTAAATTCACCCCTCCACTTT.

The chain has TRBV2 and TRBJ1-6, with 7 bases aligning to TRBD1. The CDR3 loop spans 15 amino acids. The germline gives CDR1 SNHLY, CDR2 FYNNEI. Trimming took 11 bases from V and 7 from J; bases not matched to a gene: 14. The DNA for the CDR3 is TGTGCCGGAAACCCGACAGGGTTGGGGAATTCACCCCTCCACTTT. As protein: CAGNPTGLGNSPLHF.

V usage is TRBV7-3 and J usage is TRBJ2-2, with no clear D. Trimming removed 1 base from V and 2 bases from J, with 11 bases in between. CDR1 and CDR2 (germline): SGHTA, FQGTGA. This CDR3 is built from 16 residues. CDR3 nucleotides: TGTGCCAGCAGCTTAATCACCGCAGGCAACACCGGGGAGCTGTTTTTT. This gives the protein CASSLITAGNTGELFF. The full variable domain, in which reference TRBV7-3 and TRBJ2-2 provide the parts outside the CDR3, is GAGVSQTPSNKVTEKGKYVELRCDPISGHTALYWYRQSLGQGPEFLIYFQGTGAADDSGLPNDRFFAVRPEGSVSTLKIQRTERGDSAVYLCASSLITAGNTGELFFGEGSRLTVL.

The gene calls are TRBV7-8 and TRBJ2-3; possible D gene TRBD2, 5 bases. Trimming removed 2 bases at V and 2 bases at J, with 8 bases between. The length of the CDR3 is 14 residues. Germline lookup yields CDR1 SGHVS and CDR2 FQNEAQ. CDR3 protein: CASSLKRVTDTQYF. The CDR3 coding sequence is TGTGCCAGCAGCTTAAAGAGGGTCACAGATACGCAGTATTTT.

Here the CDR3 reads CASHQGRGYTF. DNA for the CDR3: TGTGCCAGCCATCAGGGGCGAGGCTACACCTTC. This chain links TRBV6-5 with TRBJ1-2, with TRBD1 as a possible D gene (6 bases). CDR1 and CDR2 from the germline V gene are MNHEY and SVGAGI. The CDR3 runs to 11 residues. Trimming left V 8 bases short and J 8 bases short, with 12 bases between.

The chain has TRBV7-9 and TRBJ2-5; D remains unclear. The CDR3 length is 14 residues. Trimming cost V 1 base and J 3 bases, with 9 bases left between them. Germline V gene sequence: CDR1 SEHNR, CDR2 FQNEAQ (reference sequence). The CDR3 loop is CASSLGSGEETQYF. In DNA form, the CDR3 reads TGTGCCAGCAGCTTAGGGAGTGGAGAAGAGACCCAGTACTTC.

The J gene is TRBJ2-1, the V gene TRBV7-2, with TRBD2 matching 9 bases. The germline CDR1 and CDR2 sequences are SGHTA and FQGNSA. CDR3 length: 19 residues. With V trimmed by 3 bases and J by 5 bases, 17 bases remained unmatched. This chain's CDR3 is CASSFLLVAGDLWNNEQFF. The CDR3 DNA reads as TGTGCCAGCAGCTTCCTTTTGGTAGCGGGGGACCTTTGGAACAATGAGCAGTTCTTC.

V usage is TRBV10-2 and J usage is TRBJ2-2; D is perhaps TRBD1 (5 bases). The V gene lost 6 bases and the J gene lost 0 bases, with 8 bases spanning the gap. CDR1 is WSHSY, CDR2 SAAADI, per germline. The CDR3 runs to 14 residues. Here the CDR3 DNA reads TGCGCCAGCAGGGGGCCTTCGAACACCGGGGAGCTGTTTTTT. This encodes CASRGPSNTGELFF.

The chain recombines TRBV10-3 with TRBJ2-1, with TRBD2 matching over 8 bases. In germline, CDR1 is ENHRY, CDR2 SYGVKD. CDR3 length: 13 residues. V shed 4 bases, J shed 5 bases, and the junction held 1 base outside the gene matches. Here the CDR3 reads CAISAGGDNEQFF. CDR3 nucleotides: TGTGCCATCAGTGCCGGGGGGGACAATGAGCAGTTCTTC.

The chain carries TRBV27 and TRBJ2-3, with D possibly matching TRBD2 (6 bases). Trimming removed 6 bases at V and 3 bases at J, with 25 bases between. The CDR3 consists of 18 residues. Germline CDR1 reads MNHEY; CDR2 reads SMNVEV (reference sequence). This CDR3 is CASRPMGSGRLGTDTQYF. In DNA form, the CDR3 reads TGTGCCAGCAGGCCTATGGGTAGCGGCAGGTTGGGAACAGATACGCAGTATTTT.

The chain joins TRBV2 to TRBJ2-1; possibly TRBD2 for D (5 bases). This CDR3 has 15 residues. From germline, CDR1 is SNHLY and CDR2 FYNNEI. Trimming shortened V by 3 bases and J by 0 bases, and 9 bases separated the two germline ends. The CDR3 loop is CASSDRRSSYNEQFF. Here the CDR3 DNA reads TGTGCCAGCAGTGACAGGAGGAGCTCCTACAATGAGCAGTTCTTC.

The chain links TRBV7-2 to TRBJ1-2; D remains ambiguous. Germline V CDR1 and CDR2: SGHTA, FQGNSA. Trimming left V 5 bases short and J 4 bases short, with 14 bases between. CDR3 size: 14 residues. The CDR3 DNA reads TGTGCCAGCAGCCCCCCATCCTGGCCCTATGGCTACACCTTC. It codes for CASSPPSWPYGYTF.

The chain carries TRBV7-6 and TRBJ2-5; the match to TRBD2 covers 8 bases. The CDR3 totals 18 residues. Looked up from germline, CDR1 is SGHVS and CDR2 is FNYEAQ. Trimming took 4 bases from V and 5 from J; bases not matched to a gene: 18. In DNA form, the CDR3 reads TGTGCCAGCAGCTCCACCTCCTTGAGCGGGAGTGGGTGGGAGACCCAGTACTTC. Amino acid sequence: CASSSTSLSGSGWETQYF.

The chain combines TRBV19 with TRBJ2-3, with 8 bases that match TRBD1. The junction had 5 bases not matched to a gene; V was cut back by 4 bases and J by 2 bases. Germline-derived CDR1 and CDR2 are LNHDA and SQIVND (reference sequence). The CDR3 has 15 residues. The chain's CDR3 is CASSNSDRVTDTQYF. The CDR3 DNA reads as TGTGCCAGTAGTAATTCGGACAGGGTCACAGATACGCAGTATTTT. Full variable domain (rest looked up from reference TRBV19 and TRBJ2-3): DGGITQSPKYLFRKEGQNVTLSCEQNLNHDAMYWYRQDPGQGLRLIYYSQIVNDFQKGDIAEGYSVSREKKESFPLTVTSAQKNPTAFYLCASSNSDRVTDTQYFGPGTRLTVL.

The chain recombines TRBV2 with TRBJ2-7; perhaps TRBD1 as D (5 bases). Germline V lookup: CDR1 SNHLY, CDR2 FYNNEI. The CDR3 contains 14 residues. The V end was cut by 11 bases, the J end by 3 bases, with 20 bases between. The CDR3 nucleotides are TGTGCCTCCAAAGGGGTAGACAGAGGCTACGAGCAGTACTTC. Protein sequence: CASKGVDRGYEQYF.

As regards this clone: Other DNA sequences in this sample translate to the same CDR3. This rearrangement joins TRBV7-3 to TRBJ1-1, with D perhaps TRBD1 (6 bases). The CDR3 spans 13 residues. The V end was cut by 4 bases, the J end by 1 base, with 7 bases between. CDR1 and CDR2 (germline): SGHTA, FQGTGA. In nucleotides, the CDR3 is TGTGCCAGCAGCTCGGACAGGAACACTGAAGCTTTCTTT. Encoded protein: CASSSDRNTEAFF. Full variable domain (outside the CDR3, taken from reference TRBV7-3 and TRBJ1-1): GAGVSQTPSNKVTEKGKYVELRCDPISGHTALYWYRQSLGQGPEFLIYFQGTGAADDSGLPNDRFFAVRPEGSVSTLKIQRTERGDSAVYLCASSSDRNTEAFFGQGTRLTVV.

The chain combines TRBV6-1 with TRBJ1-4; no firm D call. The germline gives CDR1 MNHNS, CDR2 SASEGT. The ends were cut back, 1 base at V and 4 bases at J, with 13 bases in the middle. The CDR3 is 16 residues long. The CDR3 reads CASSEDGRRDNEKLFF. The CDR3 DNA sequence: TGTGCCAGCAGTGAAGATGGAAGACGGGATAATGAAAAACTGTTTTTT.

The genes are TRBV15 and TRBJ2-1; 8 bases map to TRBD1. CDR3 length: 15 amino acids. With V trimmed by 3 bases and J by 6 bases, 7 bases remained unmatched. Looked up from germline, CDR1 is LNHNV and CDR2 is YYDKDF (reference sequence). Here the CDR3 DNA reads TGTGCCACCAGCAGGGGTGGACAGGGTGGCAATGAGCAGTTCTTC. Protein product: CATSRGGQGGNEQFF.

This chain joins TRBV7-8 and TRBJ2-5; D call uncertain. Trimming pared 1 base from V and 4 bases from J, leaving 7 bases between. Germline V gene sequence: CDR1 SGHVS, CDR2 FQNEAQ. CDR3 length: 13 residues. The CDR3 is CASSLGQSETQYF. CDR3 nucleotides: TGTGCCAGCAGCTTAGGCCAGTCAGAGACCCAGTACTTC.